This T cell receptor beta chain came from a study of T cell responses to AZD1222 COVID-19 vaccine. Study results and caveats: Among the donors, most were white British and more were female, and clonal diversity was possibly underestimated. Two AZD1222 doses significantly raised spike-specific TCR breadth and depth over controls.

This clone was seen only a few times. What it recognizes is unknown. The repertoire was sequenced with immunoSEQ multiplex PCR; TCRdb's copy has only in-frame clones and lacks some. The table lists around 99,000 clones, approximately 92% of them singletons. The length of the CDR3 is 17 residues. Trimming shortened V by 3 bases and J by 5 bases, and 22 bases separated the two germline ends. Germline CDR1 and CDR2: SGHTA and FQGTGA. Source: peripheral blood, taken 28 days after the second AZD1222 dose. The clonotype was recovered from an adult who received the AZD1222 COVID-19 vaccine. The genes are TRBV7-3 and TRBJ1-1; D call uncertain. DNA of the CDR3: TGTGCCAGCAGCTTCGGTGGGAATGGCCCCGGCGGGACTGAAGCTTTCTTT. Its protein is CASSFGGNGPGGTEAFF. Full variable domain (outside the CDR3, taken from reference TRBV7-3 and TRBJ1-1): GAGVSQTPSNKVTEKGKYVELRCDPISGHTALYWYRQSLGQGPEFLIYFQGTGAADDSGLPNDRFFAVRPEGSVSTLKIQRTERGDSAVYLCASSFGGNGPGGTEAFFGQGTRLTVV.